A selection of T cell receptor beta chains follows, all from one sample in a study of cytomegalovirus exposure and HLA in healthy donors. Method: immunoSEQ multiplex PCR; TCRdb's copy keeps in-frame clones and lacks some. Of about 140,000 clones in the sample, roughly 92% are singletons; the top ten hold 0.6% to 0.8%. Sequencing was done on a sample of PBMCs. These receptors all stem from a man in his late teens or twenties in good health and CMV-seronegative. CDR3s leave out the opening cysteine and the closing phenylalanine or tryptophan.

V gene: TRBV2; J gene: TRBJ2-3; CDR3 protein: ASSAHRADTQY
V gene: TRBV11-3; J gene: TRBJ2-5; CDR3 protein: ASSQGASSGGSQETQY
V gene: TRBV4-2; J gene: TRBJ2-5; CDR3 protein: ASSQESDRNQETQY
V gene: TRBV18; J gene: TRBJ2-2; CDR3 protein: ASSPPWQGGDTGELF
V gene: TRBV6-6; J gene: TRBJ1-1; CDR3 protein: ASRASGGTEAF
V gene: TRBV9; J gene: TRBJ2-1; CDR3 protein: ASSPPGGIPNNEQF
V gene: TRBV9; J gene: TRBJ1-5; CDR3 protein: ASSSRSNQPQH
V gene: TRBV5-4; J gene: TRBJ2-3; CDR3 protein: ASSAGQGAGADTQY
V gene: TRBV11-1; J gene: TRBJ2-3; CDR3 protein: ASSLGSGVSTDTQY
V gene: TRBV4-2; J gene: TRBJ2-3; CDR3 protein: ASSQGPGWRSTDTQY
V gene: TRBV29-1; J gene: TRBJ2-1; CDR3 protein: SVEEIGGGEQF
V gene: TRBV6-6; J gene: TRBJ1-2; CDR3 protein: ASRMEGTVLRGYT
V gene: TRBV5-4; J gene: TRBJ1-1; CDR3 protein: ASRVDPTGADTEAF
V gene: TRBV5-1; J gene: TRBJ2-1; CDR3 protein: ASSLGYSYNEQF
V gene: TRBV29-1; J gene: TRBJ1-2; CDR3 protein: SVEDRRRGGAFYGYT